Below, one T cell receptor beta chain is given with its context. Its antigen remains unidentified. Base qualities were left out, and no much larger clone turns up one base away. Genomic DNA was used for TRB sequencing, which was performed with the immunoSEQ assay at survey resolution or with the hsTCRB kit. Under the source paper's analysis protocol: The immunoSEQ software handled initial read processing, and the LymphoSeq R package was used for repertoire analyses. Clonality was calculated as 1 minus normalized Shannon entropy, and the Gini coefficient was also calculated for each TRB dataset. Phenotypes of unsorted samples were inferred by mapping TRB sequences from sorted subsets of the recipient or donor onto the same recipient's unsorted samples. The immuneACCESS repertoire file appears here via TCRdb, limited to in-frame rearrangements. These files lack a portion of the clones; in checked studies, under half of the deficit traces to unresolved V genes, and the cause of the others is not known. V and J calls and clone size are those listed in that table; D and trimming were worked out from the DNA. The sample table shows 20,000 to 25,000 clones, and around 91% are seen once. Under 2% of the sample comes from the top ten.

This entry is derived from a study of T cells after posttransplantation cyclophosphamide listed by TCRdb under 2016. Regarding the study in general: Using TRB sequencing, the study followed how the T cell repertoire reconstituted after myeloablative bone marrow transplantation in which posttransplantation cyclophosphamide served as GVHD prophylaxis. TRA and TRB clonality were tightly correlated in several samples, so subsequent TCR analyses focused on TRB only. Public TRB sequences were compared against a database of over 3,600 sequences linked to responses to pathogens, tumor antigens, self-antigens and alloantigens. Blood from all 35 or so PTCy patients with 1-year posttransplant specimens was subjected to TRB sequencing. Samples from some 33 PTCy-treated patients and 16 related bone marrow donors of those patients were subjected to antigen receptor sequencing. TRB sequencing was also done on up to 3 additional blood samples from 2 to 5.2 years after transplant in 3 patients, and on pretransplant blood from 4 patients.

Here is what the overall study found, with its caveats: Donor-recipient similarity was low at 1-2 months but rose over the first year, and later blood repertoires were often dominated by donor CD8+ memory clones. The TRB repertoires of T cells infiltrating skin or the GI tract showed only limited overlap with the TRB repertoires found in blood. Across the roughly 48 patients, TRB clonality was highly associated with recipient CMV seropositivity and CMV reactivation, and diversity with PTCy was similar to that in the CNI/methotrexate controls.

The control cohort consisted of 11 patients who had myeloablative marrow transplants with methotrexate plus a calcineurin inhibitor and who were sampled 1 year after transplant. Peripheral blood and bone marrow mononuclear cells were isolated by Ficoll-Hypaque density centrifugation and cryopreserved. Between the V and J ends, shortened by 6 bases and 0 bases respectively, the junction contains 15 bases. The CDR3 starts with the cysteine, ends with the phenylalanine, and has 16 residues. Here the CDR3 DNA is all that survives: 48 bases in frame from base 1. The germline V gene supplies CDR1 KGHSH and CDR2 LQKENI.

Recombination joined TRBV18 with TRBJ2-1; perhaps TRBD1 is the D gene, with 6 bases matching. This clonotype originated in a female patient between 30 and 39 years old who received an allogeneic stem cell transplant from an unrelated donor, was CMV-positive, and had acute and chronic GVHD. After a transplant, some T cells may be of graft donor origin. The sequences come from PBMCs, collected 359 days after allogeneic stem cell transplant with calcineurin inhibitor and methotrexate. The sequence in DNA is TGTGCCAGCTCTGGGACACCCGTCCTCTCCTACAATGAGCAGTTCTTC. Translation gives CASSGTPVLSYNEQFF.